The clone carrying this TCR beta chain was recorded a few times. No antigen is known for it. The record originates from a study of T cell repertoires in cytomegalovirus infection. Study at large: Through public TCR beta signatures, both CMV infection and matching HLA type were indicated. Regarding the study as a whole: Identification of carriers of CMV plus the relevant HLA was performed using cumulative public TCR beta family frequency. Ex vivo responses were dominated by HLA-C-restricted CMV-specific TCR beta clonotypes.

The CDR3 consists of 14 residues. Germline-derived CDR1 and CDR2 are MNHEY and SVGAGI. The ends lost 1 base at V and 2 bases at J; junction bases unmatched: 2. TCRdb itself ran the reads through MiXCR, one entry per CDR3 protein. This sample has roughly 46,000 distinct CDR3 sequences; approximately 22% occur once, and the top ten carry about 18%. The gene calls are TRBV6-5 and TRBJ2-7; 7 bases match TRBD1. The receptor comes from a human donor in good health (CMV status not recorded). Some clones in this sample may be carry-over from other donors' samples. Sequenced: PBMCs, sequenced either directly or after in vitro stimulation (not recorded which). The CDR3 region has the DNA TGTGCCAGCAGTTACTTTCAGGGGGCCTACGAGCAGTACTTC. The encoded protein is CASSYFQGAYEQYF.